This TCR beta chain originates from a study of spatial heterogeneity in lung cancer. Study context: Patients with untreated early-stage non-small cell lung cancer, numbering 55 to 75, were the donors.

Described time point: blood at routine non-recurrence follow-up after resection. Unsorted whole RNA from tumor, nontumor lung or frozen PBMC underwent sequencing. Via MiXCR, TCRdb re-called the 5' RACE reads, giving one row per CDR3 protein. Of 20,000 to 30,000 distinct CDR3 sequences in the sample, 9.7% were seen once. Germline CDR1 is DFQATT and CDR2 is SNEGSKA (reference sequence). J was trimmed by 2 bases and V by 3 bases; bases with no gene match: 8. CDR3 length: 15 amino acids. The gene calls are TRBV20-1 and TRBJ2-3, with 7 bases identical to TRBD1. Sequencing was performed on PBMCs, taken at follow-up. This TCR was sampled from a male donor with early-stage non-small cell lung cancer. CDR3 amino acids: CSASEGARNTDTQYF. In DNA, the CDR3 is TGCAGTGCTAGTGAGGGGGCTCGCAACACAGATACGCAGTATTTT.